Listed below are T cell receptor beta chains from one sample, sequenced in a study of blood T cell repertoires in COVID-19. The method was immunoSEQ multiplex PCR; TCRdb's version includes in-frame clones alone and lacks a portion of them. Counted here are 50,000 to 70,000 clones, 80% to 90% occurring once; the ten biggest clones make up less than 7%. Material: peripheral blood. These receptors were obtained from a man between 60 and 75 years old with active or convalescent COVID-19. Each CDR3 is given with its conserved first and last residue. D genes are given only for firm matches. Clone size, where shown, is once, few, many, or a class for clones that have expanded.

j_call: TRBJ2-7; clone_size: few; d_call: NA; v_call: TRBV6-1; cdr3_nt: TGTGCCAGCAGTGAAGCTGGCAGTCCCAACTACGAGCAGTACTTC; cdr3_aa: CASSEAGSPNYEQYF
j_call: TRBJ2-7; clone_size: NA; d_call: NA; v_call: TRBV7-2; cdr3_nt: TGTGCCAGCAGCTATGCTAGGGACTCGGGAAGGTGGGAGCAGTACTTC; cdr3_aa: CASSYARDSGRWEQYF
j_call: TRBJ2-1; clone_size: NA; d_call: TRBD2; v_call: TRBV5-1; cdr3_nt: TGCGCCAGCAGCTTCCTAGCGGACGCCTACAATGAGCAGTTCTTC; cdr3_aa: CASSFLADAYNEQFF
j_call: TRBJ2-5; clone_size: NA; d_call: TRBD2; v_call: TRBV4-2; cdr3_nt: TGTGCCAGCAGCCAAGCCGCCGGGGGAGGGTTGGAGACCCAGTACTTC; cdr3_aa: CASSQAAGGGLETQYF
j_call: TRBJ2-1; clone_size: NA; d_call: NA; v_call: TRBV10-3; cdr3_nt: TGTGCCATCAGTGGGGCACCCAAAGTAGGCAATGAGCAGTTCTTC; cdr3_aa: CAISGAPKVGNEQFF
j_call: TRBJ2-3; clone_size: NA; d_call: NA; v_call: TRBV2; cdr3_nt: TGTGCCAGCGGCGGGAATACGCAGTATTTT; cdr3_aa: CASGGNTQYF
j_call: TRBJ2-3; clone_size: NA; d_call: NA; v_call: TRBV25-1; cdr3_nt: TGTGCCAGCAGTGCGGGGACAGATACGCAGTATTTT; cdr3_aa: CASSAGTDTQYF
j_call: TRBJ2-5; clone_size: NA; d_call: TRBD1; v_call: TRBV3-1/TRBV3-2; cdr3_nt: TGTGCCAGCAGCCATCTACCGGGACAGTTCCAAGAGACCCAGTACTTC; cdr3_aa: CASSHLPGQFQETQYF
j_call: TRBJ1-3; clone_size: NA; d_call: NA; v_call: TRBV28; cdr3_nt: TGTGCCAGCAAGGACAGTTTCTCTGGAAACACCATATATTTT; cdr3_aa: CASKDSFSGNTIYF
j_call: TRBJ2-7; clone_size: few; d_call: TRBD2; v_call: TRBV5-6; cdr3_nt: TGTGCCAGCAGCTTGCTAGCGGGCTACGAGCAGTACTTC; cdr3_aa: CASSLLAGYEQYF
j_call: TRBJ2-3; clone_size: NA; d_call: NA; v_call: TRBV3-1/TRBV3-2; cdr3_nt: TGTGCCAGCAGCCAAGGGTGGGCAGGGGATACTCGAGATACGCAGTATTTT; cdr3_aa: CASSQGWAGDTRDTQYF
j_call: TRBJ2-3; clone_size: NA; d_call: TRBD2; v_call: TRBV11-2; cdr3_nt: TGTGCCAGCAGCTTAAGCGGACTAGCGGGGGGGCAAGATACGCAGTATTTT; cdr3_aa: CASSLSGLAGGQDTQYF
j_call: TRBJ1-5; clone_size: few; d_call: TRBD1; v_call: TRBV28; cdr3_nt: TGTGCCAGCAGTACCCCAGGGGGTTTTCAGCCCCAGCATTTT; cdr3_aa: CASSTPGGFQPQHF
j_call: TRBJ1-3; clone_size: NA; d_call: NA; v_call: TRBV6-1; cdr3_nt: TGTGCCAGCAGTGAAGCAGTGGAGGGAAACACCATATATTTT; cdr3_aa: CASSEAVEGNTIYF
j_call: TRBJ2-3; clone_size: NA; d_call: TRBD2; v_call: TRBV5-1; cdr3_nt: TGCGCCAGCAGCACAGCGGGGGGACTCACAGATACGCAGTATTTT; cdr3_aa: CASSTAGGLTDTQYF
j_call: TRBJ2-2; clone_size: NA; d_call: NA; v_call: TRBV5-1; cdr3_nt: TGCGCCAGCAGCTTGGTCCAGGGCACCGGGGAGCTGTTTTTT; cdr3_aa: CASSLVQGTGELFF
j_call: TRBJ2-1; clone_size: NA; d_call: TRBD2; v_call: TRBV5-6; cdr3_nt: TGTGCCAGCAGCCCCCGAGTAGCGGGAGGACCAGGGGGTGAGCAGTTCTTC; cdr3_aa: CASSPRVAGGPGGEQFF
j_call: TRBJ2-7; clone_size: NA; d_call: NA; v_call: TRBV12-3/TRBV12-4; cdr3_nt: TGTGCCAGCAGAGGTACAGGATTCTACGAGCAGTACTTC; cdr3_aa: CASRGTGFYEQYF
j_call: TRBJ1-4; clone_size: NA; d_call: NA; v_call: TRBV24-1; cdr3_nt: TGTGCCACCAGTGCCTCAGGGTCAGGGAATGAAAAACTGTTTTTT; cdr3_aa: CATSASGSGNEKLFF
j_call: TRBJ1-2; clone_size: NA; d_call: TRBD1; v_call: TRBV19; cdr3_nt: TGTGCCAGTAAAGACAGGGGGCGAAACTATGGCTACACCTTC; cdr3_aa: CASKDRGRNYGYTF
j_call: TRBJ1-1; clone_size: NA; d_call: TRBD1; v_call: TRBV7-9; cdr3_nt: TGTGCCAGCAGCGACCCCGCGACAGGGTCTCACACTGAAGCTTTCTTT; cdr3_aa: CASSDPATGSHTEAFF
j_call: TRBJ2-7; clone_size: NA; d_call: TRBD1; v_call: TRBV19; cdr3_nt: TGTGCCAGTACCTCAGGACAGGGTGGAGGCTACGAGCAGTACTTC; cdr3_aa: CASTSGQGGGYEQYF
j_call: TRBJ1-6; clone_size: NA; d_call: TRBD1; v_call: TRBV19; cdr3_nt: TGTGCCAGTAGTATAACTTCGGGACAGGGAGATTCACCCCTCCACTTT; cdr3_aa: CASSITSGQGDSPLHF
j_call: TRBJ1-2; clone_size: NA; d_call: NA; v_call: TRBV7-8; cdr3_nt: TGTGCCAGCAGCCTCAAATTGGGCGGCTACACCTTC; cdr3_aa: CASSLKLGGYTF
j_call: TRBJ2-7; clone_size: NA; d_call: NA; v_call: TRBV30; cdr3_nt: TGTGCCTGGTCTCTCGGGACACACTCCTACGAGCAGTACTTC; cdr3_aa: CAWSLGTHSYEQYF
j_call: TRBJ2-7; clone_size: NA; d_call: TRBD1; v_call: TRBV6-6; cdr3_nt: TGTGCCAGCAGGGGACAGTTGGTGGCCTACGAGCAGTACTTC; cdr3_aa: CASRGQLVAYEQYF
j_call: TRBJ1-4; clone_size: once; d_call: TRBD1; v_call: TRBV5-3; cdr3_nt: TGTGCCAGAAGCAGACAGGGTGTGGTTGAAAAACTGTTTTTT; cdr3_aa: CARSRQGVVEKLFF
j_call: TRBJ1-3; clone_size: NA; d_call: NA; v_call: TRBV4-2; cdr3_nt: TGTGCCAGCAGCCGTGGGGGGGCGAGCTCTGGAAACACCATATATTTT; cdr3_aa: CASSRGGASSGNTIYF
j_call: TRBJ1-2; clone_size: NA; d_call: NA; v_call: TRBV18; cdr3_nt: TGTGCCAGCTCACCGCAACAGGGTTGGGACTATGGCTACACCTTC; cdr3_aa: CASSPQQGWDYGYTF
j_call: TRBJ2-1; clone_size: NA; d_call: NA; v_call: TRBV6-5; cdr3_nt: TGTGCCAGCAAAAGCAGGGGTGGCGAGCAGTTCTTC; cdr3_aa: CASKSRGGEQFF
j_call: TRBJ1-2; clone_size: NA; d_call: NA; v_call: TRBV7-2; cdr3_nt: TGTGCCAGCAGCCAGGACAGATCCTATGGCTACACCTTC; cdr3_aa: CASSQDRSYGYTF
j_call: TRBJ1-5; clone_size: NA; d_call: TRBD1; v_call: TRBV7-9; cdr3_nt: TGTGCCAGCAGCTTAGGCAGGGACAGGGGACATCAGCCCCAGCATTTT; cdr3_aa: CASSLGRDRGHQPQHF
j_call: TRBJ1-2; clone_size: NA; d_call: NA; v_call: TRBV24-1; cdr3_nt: TGTGCCACCAGTGATTTTAGCTATGGCTACACCTTC; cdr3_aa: CATSDFSYGYTF
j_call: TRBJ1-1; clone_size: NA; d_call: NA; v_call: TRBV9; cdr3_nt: TGTGCCAGCAGCGAAGGGGGTTTGAACACTGAAGCTTTCTTT; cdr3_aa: CASSEGGLNTEAFF
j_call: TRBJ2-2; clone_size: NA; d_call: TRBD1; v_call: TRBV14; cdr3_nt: TGTGCCAGCAGCCCGACAGGGGCCGGGGAGCTGTTTTTT; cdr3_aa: CASSPTGAGELFF
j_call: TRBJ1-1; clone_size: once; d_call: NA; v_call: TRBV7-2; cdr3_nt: TGTGCCAGCAGCCCGACACCAAGCCCCGGCACTGAAGCTTTCTTT; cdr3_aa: CASSPTPSPGTEAFF
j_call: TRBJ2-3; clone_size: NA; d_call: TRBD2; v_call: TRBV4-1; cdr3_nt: TGCGCCAGCACCTTAGGACTAGCGGAAAGCACAGATACGCAGTATTTT; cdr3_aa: CASTLGLAESTDTQYF
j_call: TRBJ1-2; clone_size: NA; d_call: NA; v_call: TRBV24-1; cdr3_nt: TGTGCCACCAGTGATCAAACGGACCAGGGGGGCTACACCTTC; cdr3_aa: CATSDQTDQGGYTF
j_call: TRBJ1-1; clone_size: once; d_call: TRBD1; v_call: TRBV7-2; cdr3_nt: TGTGCCAGCAGCTCGGGACAGATCTACACTGAAGCTTTCTTT; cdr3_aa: CASSSGQIYTEAFF
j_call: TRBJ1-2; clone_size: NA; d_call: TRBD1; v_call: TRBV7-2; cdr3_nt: TGTGCCAGCAGCTTTCAGGGGGCGCCGGGCTACACCTTC; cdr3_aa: CASSFQGAPGYTF
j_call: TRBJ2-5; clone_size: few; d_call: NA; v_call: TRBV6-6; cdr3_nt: TGTGCCAGTAACCCCGGGACAAGCCGAGGGGAGACCCAGTACTTC; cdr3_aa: CASNPGTSRGETQYF
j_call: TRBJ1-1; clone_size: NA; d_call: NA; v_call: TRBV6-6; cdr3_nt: TGTGCCAGCAGTTATCTGAACACCCCGAACACTGAAGCTTTCTTT; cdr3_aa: CASSYLNTPNTEAFF
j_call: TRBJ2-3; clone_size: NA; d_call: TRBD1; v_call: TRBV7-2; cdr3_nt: TGTGCCAGCAGCTTGGGACAGACCACAGATACGCAGTATTTT; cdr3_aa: CASSLGQTTDTQYF
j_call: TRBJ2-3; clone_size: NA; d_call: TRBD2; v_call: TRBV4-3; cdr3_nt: TGCGCCAGCAGCCAAGCAAAAACTAGCGGGGGGCGTAGCACAGATACGCAGTATTTT; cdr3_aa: CASSQAKTSGGRSTDTQYF
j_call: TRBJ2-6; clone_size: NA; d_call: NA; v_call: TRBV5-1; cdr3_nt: TGCGCCAGCAGCAACAGGGCCCGCCCGGCTGGGGCCAACGTCCTGACTTTC; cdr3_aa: CASSNRARPAGANVLTF
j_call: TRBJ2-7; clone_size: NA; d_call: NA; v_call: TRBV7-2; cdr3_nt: TGTGCCAGCAGCTTATCCGGGAGTCGTGAGCAGTACTTC; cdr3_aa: CASSLSGSREQYF
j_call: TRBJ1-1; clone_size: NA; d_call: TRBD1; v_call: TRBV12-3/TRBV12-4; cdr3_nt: TGTGCCAGCAGTTTGGGGACAGGGCCTGAAGCTTTCTTT; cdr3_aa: CASSLGTGPEAFF
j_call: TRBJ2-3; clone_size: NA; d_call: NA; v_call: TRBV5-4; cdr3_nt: TGTGCCAGCAGACGAAAGTACCGAGGAGTTGGGACAGATACGCAGTATTTT; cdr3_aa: CASRRKYRGVGTDTQYF
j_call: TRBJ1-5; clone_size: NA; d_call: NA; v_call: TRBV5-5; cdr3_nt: TGTGCCAGCAGCTTGGAAGGTGGGAGCGCCCAGCATTTT; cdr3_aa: CASSLEGGSAQHF
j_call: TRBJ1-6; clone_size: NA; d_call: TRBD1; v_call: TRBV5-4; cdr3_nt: TGTGCCAGCAGCTCCGGACAGGGAAATAATTCACCCCTCCACTTT; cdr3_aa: CASSSGQGNNSPLHF
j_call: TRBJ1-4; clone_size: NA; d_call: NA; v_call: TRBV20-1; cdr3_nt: TGCAGTGCTCCCCTAGGCGAAAAACTGTTTTTT; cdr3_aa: CSAPLGEKLFF
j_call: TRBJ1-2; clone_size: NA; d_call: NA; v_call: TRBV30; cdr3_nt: TGTGCCTGGAAAGGGGAGGACTATGGCTACACCTTC; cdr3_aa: CAWKGEDYGYTF
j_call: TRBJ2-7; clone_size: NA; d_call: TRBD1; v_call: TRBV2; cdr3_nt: TGTGCCAGCAGTACGGGACAGCGGACCTACGAGCAGTACTTC; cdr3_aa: CASSTGQRTYEQYF